These T cell receptor beta chains were read from a single sample in a study of shared clonotypes between healthy human individuals. Only in-frame clones appear in the TCRdb table, and some are missing; sequencing was by immunoSEQ multiplex PCR. The profile shows about a million clones, 60% to 80% of them singletons. Sequencing was done on a sample of memory CD4+ T cells from PBMCs. The source of these receptors is a man aged 18 to 30 in good health. Some clones in this sample may be carry-over from other donors' samples. The CDR3 runs from the conserved cysteine through the conserved F or W. D genes are given only for firm matches. Clone size is given for some rows only: seen once, a few or many times, or a class if the clone is expanded.

CASSIDGTNTQYF TGTGCCAGTAGTATAGATGGGACCAATACGCAGTATTTT NA TRBV19 NA TRBJ2-3
CASSQGTLATSGYEQFF TGCGCCAGCAGCCAAGGAACCCTAGCGACCTCTGGGTATGAGCAGTTCTTC NA TRBV4-1 NA TRBJ2-1
CSAEKIQDQYF TGCAGTGCGGAAAAGATACAGGACCAGTACTTC NA TRBV20-1 NA TRBJ2-4
CASKVGASNEKLFF TGTGCCAGCAAGGTGGGGGCTTCTAATGAAAAACTGTTTTTT NA TRBV27 NA TRBJ1-4
CASSEASGRAGDTQYF TGTGCCAGCAGCGAAGCTAGCGGGAGGGCGGGAGATACGCAGTATTTT many TRBV7-3 TRBD2 TRBJ2-3
CASSPGPSERRDF TGTGCCAGCTCCCCTGGTCCCTCCGAGAGGCGGGACTTC few TRBV7-9 NA TRBJ2-7
CASSTDRATGELFF TGTGCCAGCAGCACCGACAGGGCCACCGGGGAGCTGTTTTTT NA TRBV27 TRBD1 TRBJ2-2
CASTPPMIPPGQKYF TGTGCCAGCACCCCCCCGATGATACCGCCGGGACAAAAGTACTTC once TRBV28 NA TRBJ2-7
CASSLRGRTSGPYEQYF TGTGCCAGCAGCTTAAGGGGGAGGACTAGCGGACCCTACGAGCAGTACTTC NA TRBV7-2 TRBD2 TRBJ2-7
CASSLTIAGGYEQYF TGTGCCAGCAGCTTAACGATTGCGGGAGGCTACGAGCAGTACTTC NA TRBV7-2 TRBD2 TRBJ2-7
CASSLSVPTYEQYF TGTGCCAGCAGCCTTAGCGTACCAACCTACGAGCAGTACTTC NA TRBV11-1 NA TRBJ2-7
CASSSAGLNTGELFF TGTGCCAGCAGCTCGGCCGGATTGAACACCGGGGAGCTGTTTTTT NA TRBV5-5 NA TRBJ2-2
CASSPSRNQPQHF TGTGCCAGCAGCCCCTCGCGCAATCAGCCCCAGCATTTT NA TRBV7-3 NA TRBJ1-5
CASSLSGQGAYGYTF TGTGCCAGCAGCTTAAGCGGACAGGGGGCCTATGGCTACACCTTC NA TRBV5-6 TRBD1 TRBJ1-2
CASSLDSGPTGELFF TGTGCCAGCAGCTTAGATTCAGGGCCCACCGGGGAGCTGTTTTTT NA TRBV7-9 NA TRBJ2-2
CASSVATTGPSQETQYF TGTGCCAGCAGCGTAGCCACGACAGGTCCAAGCCAAGAGACCCAGTACTTC NA TRBV9 NA TRBJ2-5
CASSFGQRTYNEQFF TGTGCCAGCAGCTTTGGCCAGCGGACCTACAATGAGCAGTTCTTC few TRBV13 NA TRBJ2-1
CASSLGGSSDTQYF TGTGCCAGCAGCTTGGGAGGTTCCTCAGATACGCAGTATTTT NA TRBV5-4 NA TRBJ2-3
CASSPGLVNEQFF TGTGCCAGCAGCCCAGGACTAGTCAATGAGCAGTTCTTC NA TRBV7-3 TRBD2 TRBJ2-1
CASKGASYNEQFF TGTGCTAGTAAAGGAGCTAGCTACAATGAGCAGTTCTTC NA TRBV12-5 NA TRBJ2-1
CSVEGGARKDTQYF TGCAGCGTTGAGGGCGGGGCGCGTAAGGATACGCAGTATTTT once TRBV29-1 NA TRBJ2-3
CASSYSTSGANTEAFF TGTGCCAGCAGTTACTCTACAAGCGGGGCGAACACTGAAGCTTTCTTT NA TRBV6-5 NA TRBJ1-1
CASSYALAARSTEAFF TGTGCCAGCAGTTACGCCTTGGCGGCGCGAAGCACTGAAGCTTTCTTT NA TRBV6-6 NA TRBJ1-1
CASSFDPDTQYF TGTGCCAGCAGCTTTGATCCAGATACGCAGTATTTT NA TRBV7-2 NA TRBJ2-3
CASSLVRGHNPYEQYF TGTGCCAGCAGCCTCGTCCGGGGCCATAACCCCTACGAGCAGTACTTC few TRBV11-2 NA TRBJ2-7
CASSQDSIRRGGRSYNEQFF TGCGCCAGCAGCCAAGATTCGATCCGGAGGGGCGGGAGGAGCTACAATGAGCAGTTCTTC NA TRBV4-1 TRBD2 TRBJ2-1
CASSPGQASYEQYF TGTGCCAGCTCACCGGGACAGGCCTCCTACGAGCAGTACTTC NA TRBV18 TRBD1 TRBJ2-7
CASSSGTGVTEAFF TGCGCCAGCAGTTCCGGGACAGGGGTCACTGAAGCTTTCTTT few TRBV5-1 TRBD1 TRBJ1-1
CASSPDRYSTDTQYF TGTGCCAGCTCCCCCGACAGGTATAGCACAGATACGCAGTATTTT once TRBV18 NA TRBJ2-3